The present T cell receptor beta chain was sequenced within a study of blood T cell repertoires in COVID-19. Study-wide background: Acute and convalescent COVID-19 specimens originated in the United States, Italy and Spain. From T cells, B-cell-depleted T cells, or PBMCs came the material, which was cDNA or gDNA.

The authors' processing: Reference gene primer amplification gave estimated nucleated cell counts. TCRdb keeps only in-frame clones here, not all; method: immunoSEQ multiplex PCR. V and J calls and clone size are as listed in that table; D and trimming were resolved from the DNA. The sample lists under 100,000 clones, more than 65% seen once, with 15% to 20% in the top ten. CDR1 is SGHAT and CDR2 is FQDESV in the germline V gene (reference sequence). Trimming removed 5 bases at V and 2 bases at J, with 15 bases between. The CDR3 is 15 residues long. The sequenced sample consisted of peripheral blood. The receptor was derived from a woman over 75 with active or convalescent COVID-19. The chain combines TRBV11-1 with TRBJ1-1; D gene unclear. CDR3 in DNA: TGTGCCAGCAGCCCCAGGTTGAGGGTAAACACTGAAGCTTTCTTT. The encoded protein is CASSPRLRVNTEAFF. The full variable domain, completed using reference TRBV11-1 and TRBJ1-1, is EAEVAQSPRYKITEKSQAVAFWCDPISGHATLYWYRQILGQGPELLVQFQDESVVDDSQLPKDRFSAERLKGVDSTLKIQPAELGDSAMYLCASSPRLRVNTEAFFGQGTRLTVV.